Below are 10 T cell receptor beta chains sequenced from a single sample in a study of T cells in Graves' hyperthyroidism and ophthalmopathy. Amplification yielded TCR beta CDR3 regions, with RNA transcripts as the source. The TCR CDR3 was amplified in a first-round RT-PCR using the HTBI primer set. TCRdb fed the multiplex PCR reads into MiXCR, producing one record per CDR3 protein. The data contain approximately 350,000 distinct CDR3 sequences, around 15% of them singletons. Sequenced sample: blood. The receptors come from a woman aged 55-69 years with Graves' ophthalmopathy.

This clonotype was recorded a few times. The chain uses TRBV20-1 and TRBJ1-5; D is undetermined. The CDR3 is made up of 12 amino acids. Trimming took 0 bases from V and 9 from J, leaving 9 bases between them. Per germline, CDR1 DFQATT and CDR2 SNEGSKA (reference sequence). In DNA form, the CDR3 reads TGCAGTGCTAGAGATCAGCCAGGGCCCCAGCATTTT. It translates to CSARDQPGPQHF.

This clonotype has a count of ten or more. V and J are TRBV11-2 and TRBJ2-7; D gene ambiguous. V dropped 1 base and J dropped 5 bases, with 12 bases sitting between them. The CDR3 sequence is 14 residues long. The germline V gene has CDR1 SGHAT and CDR2 FQNNGV. Here the CDR3 reads CASSLGWDEDEQYF. As DNA, the CDR3 is TGTGCCAGCAGCTTAGGTTGGGATGAGGACGAGCAGTACTTC. Drawing the rest from reference TRBV11-2 and TRBJ2-7, the complete variable domain is EAGVAQSPRYKIIEKRQSVAFWCNPISGHATLYWYQQILGQGPKLLIQFQNNGVVDDSQLPKDRFSAERLKGVDSTLKIQPAKLEDSAVYLCASSLGWDEDEQYFGPGTRLTVT.

This clonotype was observed many times. V usage is TRBV3-1 and J usage is TRBJ2-5; D is tentatively TRBD1 or TRBD2 (7 bases each). Germline lookup yields CDR1 LGHDT and CDR2 YNNKEL (reference sequence). V dropped 6 bases and J dropped 9 bases, with 23 bases sitting between them. CDR3 length: 15 amino acids. This CDR3 reads CASRQPSTGAGAQYF. The CDR3 DNA reads as TGTGCCAGCAGACAACCTAGTACAGGGGCGGGAGCCCAGTACTTC.

This clonotype was observed many times. The V and J genes are TRBV5-1 and TRBJ2-7, with a possible D match to TRBD1 (7 bases). CDR3 length: 15 residues. The V end was cut by 0 bases, the J end by 6 bases, with 16 bases between. Germline values: CDR1 SGHRS, CDR2 YFSETQ. This chain's CDR3 is CASSLAFGQGGEQYF. The CDR3 DNA sequence: TGCGCCAGCAGCTTGGCCTTTGGGCAGGGGGGCGAGCAGTACTTC.

On this clonotype: A clone one base away is much larger, so this may be a read error. This chain connects TRBV28 to TRBJ2-7, with 16 bases aligning to TRBD2. The trim removed 6 bases at V and 0 bases at J, leaving 5 bases unmatched. Germline V gene sequence: CDR1 MDHEN, CDR2 SYDVKM. CDR3 length: 17 amino acids. The CDR3 reads CASSAGLAGGASYEQYF. CDR3 sequence (DNA): TGTGCCAGCAGCGCGGGACTAGCGGGAGGGGCCTCCTACGAGCAGTACTTC.

The table lists this clonotype with many counts. The chain has TRBV29-1 and TRBJ2-3; 10 nucleotides line up with TRBD2. V was clipped by 6 bases and J by 3 bases; unmatched bases: 9. The CDR3 consists of 15 residues. CDR1 and CDR2 (germline): SQVTM, ANQGSEA. In DNA form, the CDR3 reads TGCAGCGTCCCCGTGGGTAGCGGGAGGACAGATACGCAGTATTTT. It encodes CSVPVGSGRTDTQYF.

There are many counts of this clonotype. The chain carries TRBV5-6 and TRBJ2-5; tentatively, D is TRBD1 (5 bases). The germline V gene has CDR1 SGHDT and CDR2 YYEEEE. V was shortened by 0 bases and J by 5 bases, with 11 bases between the two germline ends. The CDR3 loop spans 14 amino acids. The CDR3 sequence: CASSLVRGQETQYF. Written as DNA, the CDR3 is TGTGCCAGCAGCTTGGTTAGGGGCCAGGAGACCCAGTACTTC.

In its sample, this clonotype was seen many times. The chain has TRBV2 and TRBJ1-1; D is unclear. The CDR3 consists of 12 residues. V was cut by 3 bases and J by 8 bases, with 10 bases left in between. Germline V gives CDR1 SNHLY, CDR2 FYNNEI. Here the CDR3 reads CASSDYTEEAFF. CDR3 coding DNA: TGTGCCAGCAGTGATTACACTGAGGAAGCTTTCTTT.

In this sample, this clonotype turned up many times. The chain uses TRBV20-1 and TRBJ1-2, with 7 positions matching TRBD1. V shed 7 bases, J shed 3 bases, and the junction held 11 bases outside the gene matches. Germline CDR1 is DFQATT and CDR2 is SNEGSKA (reference sequence). This CDR3 has 14 amino acids. The CDR3 spells CSVWDSPMDYGYTF. The CDR3 DNA sequence: TGCAGTGTGTGGGACAGCCCTATGGACTATGGCTACACCTTC.

This clonotype occurred many times. The rearrangement uses TRBV28 and TRBJ2-1, with TRBD2 matching 7 bases. The CDR3 totals 19 residues. Germline trimming cut 3 bases from V and 4 bases from J; bases unmatched to any gene: 18. CDR1 MDHEN and CDR2 SYDVKM come from the germline V gene. This chain's CDR3 is CASSFPPLDLAVQYNEQFF. DNA for the CDR3: TGTGCCAGCAGTTTCCCCCCTTTGGATCTAGCGGTGCAATACAATGAGCAGTTCTTC.